Below are 12 T cell receptor beta chains sequenced from a single sample in a study of T cell responses to AZD1222 COVID-19 vaccine. Some clones are missing from TCRdb's copy, which holds only in-frame ones; the method was immunoSEQ multiplex PCR. The data hold some 170,000 clones, with less than 90% observed a single time. The source was peripheral blood, collected on day 0 of AZD1222 vaccination. These receptors came from an adult in good health.

This chain connects TRBV3-1 (or the pseudogene TRBV3-2) to TRBJ2-5, with a tentative D call TRBD2 (6 bases). V lost 5 bases and J lost 4, with 14 bases in between. CDR3 length equals 14 residues. Germline-derived CDR1 and CDR2 are LGHDT and YNNKEL (reference sequence). Here the CDR3 reads CASSKGSAGETQYF. The DNA of the CDR3 is TGTGCCAGCAGCAAAGGATCAGCGGGAGAGACCCAGTACTTC.

The chain links TRBV6-5 to TRBJ2-3, with TRBD2 matching 9 bases. This CDR3 spans 14 amino acids. The V gene's germline CDR1 is MNHEY and CDR2 SVGAGI. With 7 bases clipped from V and 5 bases from J, the junction kept 7 bases outside the gene matches. CDR3 nucleotide sequence: TGTGCCAGCATAAGCGGGGGGATTGGAGATACGCAGTATTTT. Its translation: CASISGGIGDTQYF.

The chain carries TRBV6-5 and TRBJ1-5; D remains unclear. The CDR3 length is 13 residues. Germline CDR1 is MNHEY and CDR2 is SVGAGI. V was pared by 7 bases and J by 1 base, with 8 bases between. The DNA of the CDR3 is TGTGCCAGCAAGGAAGAGAGCAATCAGCCCCAGCATTTT. It translates to CASKEESNQPQHF.

The V call is TRBV9, the J call TRBJ2-1; no clear D. The V end was cut by 2 bases, the J end by 4 bases, with 7 bases between. CDR1 is SGDLS and CDR2 is YYNGEE in the germline V gene. The CDR3 totals 13 residues. The CDR3 protein is CASSVSDYNEQFF. DNA of the CDR3: TGTGCCAGCAGCGTTTCTGATTACAATGAGCAGTTCTTC.

V is TRBV2 and J is TRBJ1-2; D is perhaps TRBD1 (6 bases). The CDR3 has 15 amino acids. Germline V lookup: CDR1 SNHLY, CDR2 FYNNEI. V lost 5 bases and J lost 1, with 14 bases in between. The CDR3 protein is CASSRPQGNNYGYTF. Written as DNA, the CDR3 is TGTGCCAGCAGTAGGCCACAGGGAAATAACTATGGCTACACCTTC.

The chain joins TRBV28 to TRBJ1-2; 10 bases match TRBD1. Germline V CDR1 and CDR2: MDHEN, SYDVKM. This CDR3 spans 14 amino acids. V dropped 6 bases and J dropped 5; count of bases not matched to a gene: 6. CDR3 sequence: CASSPGDRGYGYTF. Written as DNA, the CDR3 is TGTGCCAGCAGCCCAGGGGACAGGGGATATGGCTACACCTTC.

This rearrangement joins TRBV6-5 to TRBJ1-2; 11 nucleotides match TRBD1. The V and J ends lost 4 bases and 2 bases, in that order; junction bases with no gene match: 3. This CDR3 comprises 15 residues. The V gene's germline CDR1 is MNHEY and CDR2 SVGAGI. The CDR3 DNA reads as TGTGCCAGCAGTTCCTGGACAGGGGGCAACTATGGCTACACCTTC. This gives the protein CASSSWTGGNYGYTF.

V and J are TRBV18 and TRBJ2-6; D possibly corresponds to TRBD1 (7 bases). The ends were cut back, 1 base at V and 3 bases at J, with 22 bases in the middle. Germline CDR1 KGHSH, CDR2 LQKENI. This CDR3 is 20 amino acids long. This chain's CDR3 is CASSPRTGLGDWVGANVLTF. CDR3 nucleotide sequence: TGTGCCAGCTCACCACGGACAGGTCTTGGGGACTGGGTTGGGGCCAACGTCCTGACTTTC.

The chain joins TRBV7-2 to TRBJ1-1; maybe TRBD1 (5 bases). V was clipped by 4 bases and J by 5 bases, with 14 bases between them. In germline, CDR1 is SGHTA, CDR2 FQGNSA. The CDR3 sequence is 14 residues long. The DNA for the CDR3 is TGTGCCAGCAGCTCAAGCGGGGGGTGGACTGAAGCTTTCTTT. This encodes CASSSSGGWTEAFF.

This rearrangement joins TRBV19 to TRBJ2-5; D not resolved. With 3 bases removed from V and 1 base from J, the gap between germline ends came to 15 bases. Looked up from germline, CDR1 is LNHDA and CDR2 is SQIVND (reference sequence). This CDR3 is 16 amino acids long. In DNA form, the CDR3 reads TGTGCCAGTAGTATTGGCCTTGCTTTGGGCCAAGAGACCCAGTACTTC. It yields the protein CASSIGLALGQETQYF.

The J gene is TRBJ1-6, the V gene TRBV3-1 (or the pseudogene TRBV3-2), with D tentatively TRBD1 (6 bases). This CDR3 contains 15 residues. V was cut by 11 bases and J by 6 bases, with 20 bases left in between. Germline lookup yields CDR1 LGHDT and CDR2 YNNKEL (reference sequence). The CDR3 DNA is TGTGCCGCGAGTGGGGGTACAGGGATTAATTCACCCCTCCACTTT. It specifies CAASGGTGINSPLHF.

The chain couples TRBV12-3 or TRBV12-4 to TRBJ1-1, with a weak D call TRBD1 (6 bases). V lost 5 bases to trimming and J lost 5 bases, with 9 bases between them. The CDR3 consists of 12 residues. The CDR3 nucleotides are TGTGCCAGCAGTCGAAGGGGGACTGAAGCTTTCTTT. As protein: CASSRRGTEAFF.